This T cell receptor (beta chain) was sequenced during a study of identical twins' blood T cells. Study-level results: V gene usage reportedly matched far better within twin pairs than unrelated donors. Top TCRbeta clonotypes were shared more with twin than unrelated donors.

TCRdb passed the 5' RACE reads through MiXCR, listing each CDR3 protein once. Of hundreds of thousands of distinct CDR3 sequences detected, approximately 30% appear once; the ten largest clones hold around 5.6%. V gave up 5 bases and J gave up 3 bases, with 8 bases separating them. This CDR3 has 12 amino acids. Germline V gives CDR1 ENHRY, CDR2 SYGVKD. This clonotype was recorded a few times. Its matching antigen is unknown. The clonotype comes from a woman aged 18-55 years in good health. Sequencing input: PBMCs. This sequence joins TRBV10-3 and TRBJ2-7, with D unresolved. The CDR3 DNA follows: TGTGCCATCAGTCCAAGGATCTACGAGCAGTACTTC. As protein: CAISPRIYEQYF.